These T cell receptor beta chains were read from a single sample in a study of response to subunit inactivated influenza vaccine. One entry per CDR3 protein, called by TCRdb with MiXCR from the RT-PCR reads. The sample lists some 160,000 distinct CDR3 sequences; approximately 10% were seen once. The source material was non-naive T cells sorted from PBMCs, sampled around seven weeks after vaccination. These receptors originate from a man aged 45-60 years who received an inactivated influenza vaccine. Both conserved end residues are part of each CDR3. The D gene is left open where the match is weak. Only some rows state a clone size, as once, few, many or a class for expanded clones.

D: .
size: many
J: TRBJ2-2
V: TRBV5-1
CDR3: CASSVVDRPNTGELFF
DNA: TGCGCCAGCAGCGTAGTGGACAGACCGAACACCGGGGAGCTGTTTTTT

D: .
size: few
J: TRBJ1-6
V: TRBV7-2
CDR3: CASSIPGQNSPLHF
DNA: TGTGCCAGCAGCATTCCGGGACAAAATTCACCCCTCCACTTT

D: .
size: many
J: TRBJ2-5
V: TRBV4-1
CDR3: CASSRLSGTQETQYF
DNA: TGCGCCAGCAGCAGACTTTCGGGGACCCAAGAGACCCAGTACTTC

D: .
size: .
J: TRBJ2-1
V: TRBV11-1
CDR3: CASSPTYNEQFF
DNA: TGTGCCAGCAGCCCGACCTACAATGAGCAGTTCTTC

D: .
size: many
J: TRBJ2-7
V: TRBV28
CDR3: CASSHATYEQYF
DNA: TGTGCCAGCAGCCATGCGACGTACGAGCAGTACTTC

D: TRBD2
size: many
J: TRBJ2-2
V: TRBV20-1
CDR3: CSARGLAANTGELFF
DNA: TGCAGTGCTCGGGGACTAGCGGCGAACACCGGGGAGCTGTTTTTT

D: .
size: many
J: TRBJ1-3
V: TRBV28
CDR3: CASSRGSGNTIYF
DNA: TGTGCCAGCAGTCGGGGCTCTGGAAACACCATATATTTT

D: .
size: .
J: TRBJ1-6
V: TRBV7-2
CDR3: CASSLNPNSPLHF
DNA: TGTGCCAGCAGCTTAAATCCGAATTCACCCCTCCACTTT

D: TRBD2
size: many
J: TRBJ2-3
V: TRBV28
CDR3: CASSLGALGAGVAQYF
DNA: TGTGCCAGCAGTTTAGGGGCTCTAGGAGCGGGAGTTGCGCAGTATTTT

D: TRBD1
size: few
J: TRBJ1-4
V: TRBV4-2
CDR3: CASSQTTGEREKLFF
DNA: TGTGCCAGCAGCCAGACGACAGGGGAGCGGGAAAAACTGTTTTTT

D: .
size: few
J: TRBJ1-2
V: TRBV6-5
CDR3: CASSYSGRVNYGYTF
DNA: TGTGCCAGCAGTTACAGCGGCAGGGTTAACTATGGCTACACCTTC

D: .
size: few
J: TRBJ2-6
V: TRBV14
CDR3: CASSQVAPGPGANVLTF
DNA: TGTGCCAGCAGCCAAGTGGCCCCAGGGCCCGGGGCCAACGTCCTGACTTTC

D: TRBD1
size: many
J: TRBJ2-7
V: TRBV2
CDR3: CASGLTGYEQYF
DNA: TGTGCCAGCGGGTTGACAGGGTACGAGCAGTACTTC

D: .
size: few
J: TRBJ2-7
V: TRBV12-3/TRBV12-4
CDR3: CASSPRTARSEQYF
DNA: TGTGCCAGCAGTCCTCGGACAGCCCGCTCCGAGCAGTACTTC

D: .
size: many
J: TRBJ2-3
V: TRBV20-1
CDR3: CSARFADTQYF
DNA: TGCAGTGCTAGATTCGCAGATACGCAGTATTTT

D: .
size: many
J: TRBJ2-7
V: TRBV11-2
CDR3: CASSLDTGAYEQYF
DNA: TGTGCCAGCAGCTTAGATACGGGAGCCTACGAGCAGTACTTC

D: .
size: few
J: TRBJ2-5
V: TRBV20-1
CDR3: CSVQRGRGWETQYF
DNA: TGCAGTGTTCAGAGAGGCCGGGGTTGGGAGACCCAGTACTTC

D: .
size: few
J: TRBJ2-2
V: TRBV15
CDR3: CATSREASPGELFF
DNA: TGTGCCACCAGCAGAGAGGCATCTCCCGGGGAGCTGTTTTTT

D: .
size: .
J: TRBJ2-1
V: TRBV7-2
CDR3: CASSLLGVGSYNEQFF
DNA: TGTGCCAGCAGCTTACTGGGGGTTGGCTCCTACAATGAGCAGTTCTTC

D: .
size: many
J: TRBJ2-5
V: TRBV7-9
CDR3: CASSLEGGGTQYF
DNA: TGTGCCAGCAGCTTAGAAGGTGGGGGGACCCAGTACTTC

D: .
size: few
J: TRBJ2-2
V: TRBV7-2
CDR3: CASSLPGTTGELFF
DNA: TGTGCCAGCAGCTTGCCCGGGACCACCGGGGAGCTGTTTTTT

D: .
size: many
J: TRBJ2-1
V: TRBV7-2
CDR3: CASSPTRMSYNEQFF
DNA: TGTGCCAGCAGCCCGACTAGGATGTCCTACAATGAGCAGTTCTTC

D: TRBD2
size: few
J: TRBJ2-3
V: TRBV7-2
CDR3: CASSLAVGGLVTDTQYF
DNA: TGTGCCAGCAGCTTAGCTGTGGGAGGGCTAGTTACGGATACGCAGTATTTT

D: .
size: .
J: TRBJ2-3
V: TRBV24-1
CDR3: CATSVMGEADTQYF
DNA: TGTGCCACCAGTGTGATGGGGGAGGCAGATACGCAGTATTTT

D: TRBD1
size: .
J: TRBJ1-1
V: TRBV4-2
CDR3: CASSQVDRVGRNTEAFF
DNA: TGTGCCAGCAGCCAAGTAGACAGGGTCGGTCGGAACACTGAAGCTTTCTTT

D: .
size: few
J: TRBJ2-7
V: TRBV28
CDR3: CASRAGRSYEQYF
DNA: TGTGCCAGCAGAGCAGGTCGCTCCTACGAGCAGTACTTC

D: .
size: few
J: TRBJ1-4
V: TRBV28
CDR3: CASSLGGATNEKLFF
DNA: TGTGCCAGCAGTTTGGGTGGGGCAACTAATGAAAAACTGTTTTTT

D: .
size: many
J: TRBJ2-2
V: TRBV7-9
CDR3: CASSFTQGLGTGELFF
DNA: TGTGCCAGCAGCTTTACGCAGGGCCTAGGCACCGGGGAGCTGTTTTTT

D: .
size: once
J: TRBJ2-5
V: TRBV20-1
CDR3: CSARVTSETQYF
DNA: TGCAGTGCTAGAGTTACGTCGGAGACCCAGTACTTC